What follows are 29 T cell receptor beta chains derived from one specimen sequenced in a study of T cells in Graves' hyperthyroidism and ophthalmopathy. RNA transcripts provided the source from which TCR beta CDR3 regions were amplified. HTBI primers drove first-round RT-PCR of the TCR CDR3. TCRdb re-derived calls from the multiplex PCR reads in MiXCR, one entry per CDR3 protein. The table records about 360,000 distinct CDR3 sequences, roughly 19% of them present only once. The sample was blood. The receptors shown here come from a woman between 18 and 30 years old with Graves' hyperthyroidism.

This clonotype was recorded at least ten times. J is TRBJ1-1 and V is TRBV27, with D tentatively TRBD1 (5 bases). Trimming stripped 8 bases from V and 1 base from J, with 8 bases between. There are 12 residues in the CDR3. Germline V lookup: CDR1 MNHEY, CDR2 SMNVEV (reference sequence). In DNA form, the CDR3 reads TGTGCCAGCGGTGGGGGGAACACTGAAGCTTTCTTT. As protein: CASGGGNTEAFF.

The genes are TRBV19 and TRBJ2-2, with D hard to call. Germline CDR1 and CDR2: LNHDA and SQIVND (reference sequence). Trimming removed 5 bases at V and 4 bases at J, with 14 bases between. This CDR3 contains 15 residues. The CDR3 DNA reads TGTGCCAGTAGTGGCAGGCGGCGGAGCACCGGGGAGCTGTTTTTT. It codes for CASSGRRRSTGELFF. The variable domain in full, with the rest retrieved from reference TRBV19 and TRBJ2-2, is DGGITQSPKYLFRKEGQNVTLSCEQNLNHDAMYWYRQDPGQGLRLIYYSQIVNDFQKGDIAEGYSVSREKKESFPLTVTSAQKNPTAFYLCASSGRRRSTGELFFGEGSRLTVL.

This clonotype appeared many times. The chain is built from TRBV15 and TRBJ1-5; the D gene is possibly TRBD1 (5 bases). Germline CDR1 and CDR2: LNHNV and YYDKDF (reference sequence). CDR3 length: 14 residues. Trimming pared 2 bases from V and 0 bases from J, leaving 5 bases between. Written as DNA, the CDR3 is TGTGCCACCAGCAGAAGGGGTAGCAATCAGCCCCAGCATTTT. Residues: CATSRRGSNQPQHF.

This clonotype was seen repeatedly, ten times or more. The rearrangement uses TRBV9 and TRBJ2-7; no clear D gene. Germline-derived CDR1 and CDR2 are SGDLS and YYNGEE. Trimming took 0 bases from V and 4 from J, leaving 14 bases between them. CDR3 length: 15 residues. The CDR3 DNA reads as TGTGCCAGCAGCGTAGCTCCACACTACTCATACGAGCAGTACTTC. Protein product: CASSVAPHYSYEQYF.

This clonotype was observed many times. This chain connects TRBV12-3 or TRBV12-4 to TRBJ2-7, with D possibly TRBD1 on 8 matching bases. CDR3 length: 15 amino acids. V lost 3 bases to trimming and J lost 2 bases, with 14 bases between them. CDR3 sequence (DNA): TGTGCCAGCAGTTTTGGAACAGGGGGGGCCTACGAGCAGTACTTC. Translating it yields CASSFGTGGAYEQYF.

To note about this clonotype: In this CDR3 the conserved last residue, phenylalanine or tryptophan, is missing, so a read error is likely. The chain couples TRBV2 to TRBJ1-2; possibly TRBD1 for D (6 bases). Germline values: CDR1 SNHLY, CDR2 FYNNEI. With 6 bases removed from V and 8 bases from J, the gap between germline ends came to 16 bases. This CDR3 region has 13 residues. The CDR3 DNA reads as TGTGCCAGCAGGCCGGACAGTCGAGCGGGCTACACCTAC. This sequence encodes CASRPDSRAGYTY.

This clonotype was observed a few times. The chain couples TRBV6-1 to TRBJ2-7; 8 nucleotides agree with TRBD1. Looked up from germline, CDR1 is MNHNS and CDR2 is SASEGT. The ends lost 6 bases at V and 4 bases at J; junction bases unmatched: 8. This CDR3 has 14 amino acids. CDR3 nucleotide sequence: TGTGCCAGCAGACGACAGGGGCCCGGGTACGAGCAGTACTTC. Protein sequence: CASRRQGPGYEQYF.

The table lists this clonotype with many counts. The chain has TRBV29-1 and TRBJ1-2, with TRBD1 matching 7 bases. This CDR3 has 13 amino acids. Unmatched junction bases numbered 6, after V lost 4 bases and J lost 4 bases. The germline CDR1 and CDR2 sequences are SQVTM and ANQGSEA. The CDR3 loop reads CSVALTGAYGYTF. The DNA of the CDR3 is TGCAGCGTTGCTCTAACAGGGGCCTATGGCTACACCTTC. Full variable domain (rest looked up from reference TRBV29-1 and TRBJ1-2): SAVISQKPSRDICQRGTSLTIQCQVDSQVTMMFWYRQQPGQSLTLIATANQGSEATYESGFVIDKFPISRPNLTFSTLTVSNMSPEDSSIYLCSVALTGAYGYTFGSGTRLTVV.

This clonotype was recorded at least ten times. The J gene is TRBJ2-3, the V gene TRBV6-1; maybe TRBD2 (6 bases). This CDR3 spans 14 amino acids. In germline, CDR1 is MNHNS, CDR2 SASEGT. Trimming stripped 6 bases from V and 2 bases from J, with 12 bases between. The CDR3 coding sequence is TGTGCCAGCAGGGTTAGCGGAAACACAGATACGCAGTATTTT. This gives the protein CASRVSGNTDTQYF.

Only a few counts were recorded for this clonotype. The gene calls are TRBV6-5 and TRBJ2-5; no clear D gene. CDR1 MNHEY and CDR2 SVGAGI come from the germline V gene. V was cut by 2 bases and J by 5 bases, with 15 bases left in between. The CDR3 consists of 15 residues. The CDR3 loop is CASSYGRWPGETQYF. The CDR3 DNA sequence: TGTGCCAGCAGTTACGGCCGGTGGCCCGGCGAGACCCAGTACTTC.

Notes on this clonotype: Given a much more abundant clone one base away, this may be a read error. The V gene is TRBV6-4, the J gene TRBJ2-2, with TRBD2 matching over 7 bases. This CDR3 has 13 residues. Germline V gene data show CDR1 as MRHNA and CDR2 as SNTAGT. CDR3 bases: TGTGCCAGCAGAAGCGGGGAGACCGGGGAGCTGTGTTTT. It yields the protein CASRSGETGELCF.

This clonotype was observed many times. The chain has TRBV30 and TRBJ1-2, with D unresolved. The CDR3 has 14 residues. Germline values: CDR1 GTSNPN, CDR2 SVGIG (reference sequence). With 4 bases removed from V and 8 bases from J, the gap between germline ends came to 20 bases. The CDR3 loop reads CAWIKVYRPEGYTF. CDR3 bases: TGTGCCTGGATCAAGGTTTATAGACCCGAGGGCTACACCTTC.

In this sample, this clonotype turned up many times. This chain joins TRBV12-3 or TRBV12-4 and TRBJ1-5; D is unclear. The CDR3 has 14 amino acids. Between the trimmed V and J ends, which lost 2 bases and 7 bases, there was a span of 12 bases. The DNA of the CDR3 is TGTGCCAGCAGTTTAAGCTGGGGTAGGCAGCCCCAGCATTTT. This gives the protein CASSLSWGRQPQHF.

V and J are TRBV7-4 and TRBJ1-6; D is unresolved. CDR1 SGHVT and CDR2 SQSDAQ come from the germline V gene. Trimming took 2 bases from V and 7 from J, leaving 9 bases between them. The CDR3 consists of 14 residues. The CDR3 loop reads CASSLHRQNSPLHF. The DNA for the CDR3 is TGTGCCAGCAGCTTACATCGGCAGAATTCACCCCTCCACTTT.

A note on this clonotype: An end of the junction does not agree with germline; a read error may underlie this. V is TRBV12-3 or TRBV12-4 and J is TRBJ2-5; tentatively, D is TRBD2 (6 bases). CDR3 length: 14 residues. The CDR3 sequence is CASSAGSRGETQYF. DNA for the CDR3: TGCGCCAGCAGCGCCGGGAGTAGGGGTGAGACCCAGTACTTC.

The rearrangement uses TRBV7-9 and TRBJ1-2, with a tentative D call TRBD1 (5 bases). The germline gives CDR1 SEHNR, CDR2 FQNEAQ (reference sequence). Trimming removed 4 bases from V and 4 bases from J, with 13 bases in between. This CDR3 has 14 amino acids. DNA of the CDR3: TGTGCCAGCAGCTCCCAGGGTTACGCCTATGGCTACACCTTC. This encodes CASSSQGYAYGYTF.

Note on this clonotype: With a much larger clone just one base away, this may be a read error. The chain recombines TRBV11-2 with TRBJ1-2, with D possibly TRBD1 on 5 matching bases. CDR3 length: 14 amino acids. Per the germline V gene, CDR1 is SGHAT and CDR2 is FQNNGV. CDR3 in amino acids: CASNRGTHNDGYTF. The CDR3 region has the DNA TGTGCCAGCAACAGAGGGACCCATAACGATGGCTACACCTTC. Full variable domain (remainder filled in from reference TRBV11-2 and TRBJ1-2): EAGVAQSPRYKIIEKRQSVAFWCNPISGHATLYWYQQILGQGPKLLIQFQNNGVVDDSQLPKDRFSAERLKGVDSTLKIQPAKLEDSAVYLCASNRGTHNDGYTFGSGTRLTVV.

This clonotype was seen repeatedly, ten times or more. The V and J genes are TRBV28 and TRBJ1-5; D is ambiguous. Germline lookup yields CDR1 MDHEN and CDR2 SYDVKM. With 3 bases removed from V and 1 base from J, the gap between germline ends came to 7 bases. This CDR3 contains 14 residues. The CDR3 sequence: CASSFKPSNQPQHF. The CDR3 DNA follows: TGTGCCAGCAGTTTTAAACCAAGCAATCAGCCCCAGCATTTT.

This clonotype was counted many times. The chain couples TRBV12-3 or TRBV12-4 to TRBJ1-2, with D tentatively TRBD1 (6 bases). The CDR3 extends over 14 amino acids. Trimming left V 0 bases short and J 7 bases short, with 12 bases between. The CDR3: CASSLAGGARGYTF. The DNA for the CDR3 is TGTGCCAGCAGTTTAGCCGGGGGCGCTCGTGGCTACACCTTC.

This clonotype showed up just a few times. The junction departs from germline at one end; a sequencing error may be responsible. The J gene is TRBJ2-5, the V gene TRBV6-5; D is perhaps TRBD2 (6 bases). CDR3 size: 15 residues. CDR1 MNHEY and CDR2 SVGAGI come from the germline V gene. CDR3 protein: CASSYDYGGSETKYF. CDR3 DNA sequence: TGTGCCAGCAGTTACGATTATGGGGGGTCGGAGACCAAGTACTTC.

This clonotype came up many times. CDR3 bases: TGTGCCAGCAGACCCGACATGGTCTACGAGCAGTACTTC. Its translation: CASRPDMVYEQYF. J is TRBJ2-7 and V is TRBV7-8; D gene uncertain. V shed 6 bases and J shed 3 bases, with 12 bases lying between them. Germline values: CDR1 SGHVS, CDR2 FQNEAQ. The CDR3 sequence is 13 residues long.

The sample holds many counts of this clonotype. The rearrangement links TRBV25-1 to TRBJ2-2, with D unresolved. This CDR3 is built from 12 residues. V gave up 4 bases and J gave up 4 bases, with 4 bases separating them. Germline values: CDR1 MGHDK, CDR2 SYGVNS. CDR3 in amino acids: CASSAFTGELFF. The DNA for the CDR3 is TGTGCCAGCAGTGCCTTCACCGGGGAGCTGTTTTTT.

This clonotype has at least ten counts. The V gene is TRBV4-1, the J gene TRBJ1-5; TRBD1 might be the D (5 bases). CDR3 length: 18 residues. Trimming removed 3 bases at V and 0 bases at J, with 18 bases between. CDR1 MGHRA and CDR2 YSYEKL come from the germline V gene. The CDR3 is CASSHTSLTVYSNQPQHF. As DNA, the CDR3 is TGCGCCAGCAGCCACACCTCCCTGACAGTGTATAGCAATCAGCCCCAGCATTTT.

This clonotype occurred many times. The chain combines TRBV2 with TRBJ2-5, with D hard to call. The CDR3 is 12 residues long. Deletions cut 7 bases from V and 5 bases from J, with 11 bases between. The germline V gene encodes CDR1 SNHLY and CDR2 FYNNEI. CDR3 nucleotide sequence: TGTGCCAGCAAGCCCTCGCATGAGACCCAGTACTTC. Its protein product is CASKPSHETQYF. Based on the CDR3 plus reference TRBV2 and TRBJ2-5, the full variable domain is EPEVTQTPSHQVTQMGQEVILRCVPISNHLYFYWYRQILGQKVEFLVSFYNNEISEKSEIFDDQFSVERPDGSNFTLKIRSTKLEDSAMYFCASKPSHETQYFGPGTRLLVL.

This clonotype has a handful of counts. This sequence joins TRBV29-1 and TRBJ1-1; no clear D. Trimming stripped 5 bases from V and 1 base from J, with 14 bases between. Germline-derived CDR1 and CDR2 are SQVTM and ANQGSEA. The CDR3 has 14 residues. DNA of the CDR3: TGCAGCGTTACCCCAAGAACAGCGAACACTGAAGCTTTCTTT. Translation gives CSVTPRTANTEAFF.

This clonotype was seen ten or more times. V and J are TRBV6-5 and TRBJ1-1; D gene uncertain. Trimming pared 3 bases from V and 4 bases from J, leaving 18 bases between. This CDR3 is 16 amino acids long. Germline-derived CDR1 and CDR2 are MNHEY and SVGAGI. The CDR3 DNA is TGTGCCAGCAGTTATCGCCGAGGGCCGGTCGCCACTGAAGCTTTCTTT. Translation: CASSYRRGPVATEAFF.

This clonotype was counted a few times. The rearrangement uses TRBV30 and TRBJ2-7; no clear D gene. Trimming shortened V by 4 bases and J by 2 bases, and 6 bases separated the two germline ends. Germline V CDR1 and CDR2: GTSNPN, SVGIG (reference sequence). The CDR3 runs to 11 residues. In DNA, the CDR3 is TGTGCCTGGATATCCCCCTACGAGCAGTACTTC. This translates into CAWISPYEQYF.

This clonotype appeared a single time. This chain links TRBV12-3 or TRBV12-4 with TRBJ1-2, with TRBD1 matching 8 bases. The CDR3 length is 14 residues. Trimming cost V 4 bases and J 2 bases; bases outside gene matches: 3. The CDR3 nucleotides are TGTGCCAGCAGTTCACAGGGGGGAAACTATGGCTACACCTTC. It translates to CASSSQGGNYGYTF.

Many counts were recorded for this clonotype. This rearrangement joins TRBV3-1 to TRBJ1-2; D remains ambiguous. Trimming stripped 8 bases from V and 5 bases from J, with 9 bases between. CDR3 size: 11 residues. In germline, CDR1 is LGHDT, CDR2 YNNKEL (reference sequence). CDR3 sequence (DNA): TGTGCCAGCGGGCCGGGATATGGCTACACCTTC. Translation: CASGPGYGYTF.